The TCR beta chain under discussion was sequenced for a study of shared clonotypes between healthy human individuals. Turning to the study itself: Per donor, three plates held CD4 naive cells, three held CD4 memory, two held CD8 naive and one held CD8 memory.

Here immunoSEQ multiplex PCR was the method, and the copy in TCRdb shows in-frame clones only, minus some. Here the sample spans roughly 1 million clones, roughly 80% being singletons. There were only Caucasian adults among the donors, and all lived in Nashville, Tennessee. There are 13 residues in the CDR3. Germline V gives CDR1 SGHTA, CDR2 FQGNSA. V lost 6 bases, J lost 5 bases, and 11 bases lay in between. Material for sequencing was memory CD4+ T cells sorted from blood. As for subset: CD45RA-negative fraction. The TCR was taken from a man aged 18 to 29 in good health. The chain is built from TRBV7-2 and TRBJ2-1; D unclear. CDR3 sequence (DNA): TGTGCCAGCAGTACGTATAAGAACAATGAGCAGTTCTTC. It is translated as CASSTYKNNEQFF.